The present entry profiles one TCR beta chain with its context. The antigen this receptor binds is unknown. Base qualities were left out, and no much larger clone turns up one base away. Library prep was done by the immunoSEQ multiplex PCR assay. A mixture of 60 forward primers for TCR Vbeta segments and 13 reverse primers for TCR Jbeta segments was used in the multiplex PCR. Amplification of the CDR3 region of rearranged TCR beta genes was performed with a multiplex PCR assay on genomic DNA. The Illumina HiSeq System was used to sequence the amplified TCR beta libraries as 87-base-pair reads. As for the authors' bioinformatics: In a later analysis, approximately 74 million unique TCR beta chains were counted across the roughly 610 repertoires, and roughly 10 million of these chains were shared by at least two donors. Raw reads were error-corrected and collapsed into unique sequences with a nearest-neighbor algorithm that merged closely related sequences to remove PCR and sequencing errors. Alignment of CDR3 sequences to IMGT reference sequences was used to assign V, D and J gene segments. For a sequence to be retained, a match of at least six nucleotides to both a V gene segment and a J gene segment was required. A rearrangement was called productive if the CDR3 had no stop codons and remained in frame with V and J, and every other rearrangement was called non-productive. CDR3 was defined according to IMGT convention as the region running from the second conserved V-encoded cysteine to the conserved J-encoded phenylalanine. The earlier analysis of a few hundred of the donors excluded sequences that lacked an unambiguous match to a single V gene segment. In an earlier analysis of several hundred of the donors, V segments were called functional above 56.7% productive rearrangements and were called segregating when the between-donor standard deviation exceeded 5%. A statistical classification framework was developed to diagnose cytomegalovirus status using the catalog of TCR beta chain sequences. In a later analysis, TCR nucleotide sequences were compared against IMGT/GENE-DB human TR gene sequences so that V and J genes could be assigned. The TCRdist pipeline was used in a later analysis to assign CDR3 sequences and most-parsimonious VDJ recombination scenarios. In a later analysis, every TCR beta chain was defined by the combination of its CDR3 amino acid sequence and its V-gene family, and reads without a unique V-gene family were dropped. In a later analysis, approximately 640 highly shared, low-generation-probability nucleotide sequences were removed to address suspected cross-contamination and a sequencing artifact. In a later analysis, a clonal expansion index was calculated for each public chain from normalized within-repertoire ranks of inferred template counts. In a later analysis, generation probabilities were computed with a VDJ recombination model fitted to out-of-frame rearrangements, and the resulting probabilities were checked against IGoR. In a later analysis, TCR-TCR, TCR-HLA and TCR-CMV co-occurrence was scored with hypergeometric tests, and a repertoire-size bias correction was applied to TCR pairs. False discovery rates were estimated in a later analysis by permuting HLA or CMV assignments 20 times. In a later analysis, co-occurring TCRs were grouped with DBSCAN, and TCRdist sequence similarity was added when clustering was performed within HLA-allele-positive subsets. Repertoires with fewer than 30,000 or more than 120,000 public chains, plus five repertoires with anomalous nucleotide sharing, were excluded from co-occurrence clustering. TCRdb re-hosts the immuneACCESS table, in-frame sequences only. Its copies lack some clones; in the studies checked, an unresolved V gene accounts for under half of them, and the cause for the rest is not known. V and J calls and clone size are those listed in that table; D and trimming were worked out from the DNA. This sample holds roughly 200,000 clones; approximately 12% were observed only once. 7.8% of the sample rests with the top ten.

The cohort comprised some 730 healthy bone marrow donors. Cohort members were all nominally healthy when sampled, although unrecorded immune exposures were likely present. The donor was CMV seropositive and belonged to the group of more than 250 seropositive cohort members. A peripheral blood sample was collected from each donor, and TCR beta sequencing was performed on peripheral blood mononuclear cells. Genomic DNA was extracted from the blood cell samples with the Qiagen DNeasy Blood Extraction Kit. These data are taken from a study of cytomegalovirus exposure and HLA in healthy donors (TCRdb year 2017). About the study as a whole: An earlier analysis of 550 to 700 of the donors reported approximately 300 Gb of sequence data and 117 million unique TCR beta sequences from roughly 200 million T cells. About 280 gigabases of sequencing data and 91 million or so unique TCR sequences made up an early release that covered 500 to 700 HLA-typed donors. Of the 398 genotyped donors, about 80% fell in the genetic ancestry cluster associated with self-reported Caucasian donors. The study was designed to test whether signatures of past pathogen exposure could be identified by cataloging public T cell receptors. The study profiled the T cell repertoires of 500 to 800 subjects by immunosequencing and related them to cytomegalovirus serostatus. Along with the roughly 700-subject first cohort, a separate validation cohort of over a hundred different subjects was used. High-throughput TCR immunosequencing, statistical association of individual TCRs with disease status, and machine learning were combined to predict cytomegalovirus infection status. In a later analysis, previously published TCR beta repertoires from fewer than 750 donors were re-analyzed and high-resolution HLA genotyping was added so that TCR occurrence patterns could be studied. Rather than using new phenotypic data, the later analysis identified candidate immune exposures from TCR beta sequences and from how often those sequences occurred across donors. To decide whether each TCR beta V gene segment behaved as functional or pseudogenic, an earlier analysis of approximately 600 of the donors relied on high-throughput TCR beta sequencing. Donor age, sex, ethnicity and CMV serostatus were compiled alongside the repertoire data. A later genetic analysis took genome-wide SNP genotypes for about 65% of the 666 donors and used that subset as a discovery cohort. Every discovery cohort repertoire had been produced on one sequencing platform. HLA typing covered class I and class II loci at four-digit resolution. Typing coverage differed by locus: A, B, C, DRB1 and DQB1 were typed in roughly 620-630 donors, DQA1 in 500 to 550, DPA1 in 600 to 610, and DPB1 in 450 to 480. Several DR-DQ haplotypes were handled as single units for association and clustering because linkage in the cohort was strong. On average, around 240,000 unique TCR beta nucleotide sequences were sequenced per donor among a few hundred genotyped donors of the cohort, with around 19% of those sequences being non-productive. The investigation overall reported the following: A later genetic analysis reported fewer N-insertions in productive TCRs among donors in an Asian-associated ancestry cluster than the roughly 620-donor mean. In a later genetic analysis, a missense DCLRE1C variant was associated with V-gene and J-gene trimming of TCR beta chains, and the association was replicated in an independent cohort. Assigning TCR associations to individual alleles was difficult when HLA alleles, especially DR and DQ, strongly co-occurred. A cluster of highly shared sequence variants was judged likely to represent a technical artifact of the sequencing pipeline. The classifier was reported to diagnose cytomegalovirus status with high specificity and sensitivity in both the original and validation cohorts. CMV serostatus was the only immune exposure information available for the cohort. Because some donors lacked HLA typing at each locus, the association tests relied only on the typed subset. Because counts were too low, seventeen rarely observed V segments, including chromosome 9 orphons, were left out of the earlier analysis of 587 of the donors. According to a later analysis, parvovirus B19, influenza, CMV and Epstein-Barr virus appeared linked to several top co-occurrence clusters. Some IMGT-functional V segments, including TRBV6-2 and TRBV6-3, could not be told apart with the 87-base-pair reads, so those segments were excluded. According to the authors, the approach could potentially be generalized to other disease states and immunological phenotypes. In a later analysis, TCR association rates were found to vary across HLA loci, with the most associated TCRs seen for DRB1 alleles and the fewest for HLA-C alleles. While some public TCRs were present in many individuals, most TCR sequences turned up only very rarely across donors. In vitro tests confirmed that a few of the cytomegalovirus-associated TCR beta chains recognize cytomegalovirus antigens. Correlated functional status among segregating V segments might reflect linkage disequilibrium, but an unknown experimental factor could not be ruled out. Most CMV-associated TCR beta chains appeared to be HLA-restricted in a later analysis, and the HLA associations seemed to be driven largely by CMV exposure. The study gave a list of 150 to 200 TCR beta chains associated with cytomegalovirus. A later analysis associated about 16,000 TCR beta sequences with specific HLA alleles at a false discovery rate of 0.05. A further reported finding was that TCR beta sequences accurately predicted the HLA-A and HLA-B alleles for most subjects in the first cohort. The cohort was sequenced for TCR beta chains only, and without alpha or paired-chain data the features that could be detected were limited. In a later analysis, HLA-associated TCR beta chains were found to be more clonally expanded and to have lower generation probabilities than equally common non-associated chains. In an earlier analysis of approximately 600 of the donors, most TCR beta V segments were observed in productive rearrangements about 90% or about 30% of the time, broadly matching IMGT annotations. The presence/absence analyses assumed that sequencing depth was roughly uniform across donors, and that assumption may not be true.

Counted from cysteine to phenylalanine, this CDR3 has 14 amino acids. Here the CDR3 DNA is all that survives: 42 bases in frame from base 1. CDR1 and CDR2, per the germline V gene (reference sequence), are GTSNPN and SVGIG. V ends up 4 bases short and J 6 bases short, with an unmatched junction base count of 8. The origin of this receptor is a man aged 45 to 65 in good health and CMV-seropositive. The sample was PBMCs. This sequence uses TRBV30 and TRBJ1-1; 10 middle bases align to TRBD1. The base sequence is TGTGCCTGGAACAGGGACAGGGGTGTCCCTGAAGCTTTCTTT. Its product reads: CAWNRDRGVPEAFF.